This is a list of T cell receptor beta chains from one sample in a study of metastatic and nonmetastatic thyroid tumors. Through MiXCR, TCRdb re-clonotyped the PCR reads. Seen here are 30,000 to 35,000 clones, about 31% observed once, and the top ten hold almost 8%. The sequenced material came from blood. The receptors here all came from a female donor with papillary thyroid cancer or a benign thyroid nodule (not recorded which). Some clones in this sample may be carry-over from other donors' samples. Both conserved end residues are part of each CDR3. The order of the fields is J gene, V gene, D gene, clone size, CDR3 protein, CDR3 DNA. A D gene is named only where the DNA matches it firmly. The size entry is marked missing in some rows and otherwise reads once, few, many or a size class.

TRBJ1-2	TRBV15	TRBD1	many	CATSRDQGVWGYTF	TGTGCCACCAGCAGAGATCAGGGGGTTTGGGGCTACACCTTC
TRBJ2-7	TRBV6-1	TRBD1	NA	CASSEPPRDRGEQYF	TGTGCCAGCAGTGAACCCCCCCGAGACAGGGGCGAGCAGTACTTC
TRBJ1-1	TRBV7-2	NA	NA	CASIIQPNTEAFF	TGTGCCAGCATCATACAGCCGAACACTGAAGCTTTCTTT
TRBJ2-2	TRBV11-2	TRBD2	NA	CASSRRGRGNTGELFF	TGTGCCAGCAGCCGTCGCGGGAGGGGGAACACCGGGGAGCTGTTTTTT
TRBJ1-6	TRBV6-4	NA	many	CASSDDSSALHF	TGTGCCAGCAGTGACGACAGTTCGGCCCTCCACTTT
TRBJ2-1	TRBV6-1	NA	medium-sized	CASSQAGSYNEQFF	TGTGCCAGCAGCCAGGCGGGCTCCTACAATGAGCAGTTCTTC
TRBJ1-1	TRBV20-1	NA	many	CSAGDGLNTEAFF	TGCAGTGCTGGGGACGGCCTGAACACTGAAGCTTTCTTT
TRBJ1-1	TRBV12-3/TRBV12-4	NA	once	CASSNRREINTEAFF	TGTGCCAGCAGTAATAGACGAGAGATTAACACTGAAGCTTTCTTT
TRBJ1-1	TRBV12-3/TRBV12-4	NA	NA	CASSFPLNTEAFF	TGTGCCAGCAGTTTTCCCCTGAACACTGAAGCTTTCTTT
TRBJ2-5	TRBV20-1	TRBD2	NA	CSAPTSGGGLETQYF	TGCAGTGCTCCTACTAGCGGAGGGGGTTTGGAGACCCAGTACTTC
TRBJ1-2	TRBV12-3/TRBV12-4	NA	NA	CASSRPQTGGYTF	TGTGCCAGCAGCCGCCCACAGACCGGGGGCTACACCTTC
TRBJ1-2	TRBV28	NA	many	CASSLVSGYTF	TGTGCCAGCAGTTTGGTCTCTGGCTACACCTTC
TRBJ1-5	TRBV4-2	NA	NA	CASSRYRAPNQPQHF	TGTGCCAGCAGCCGATACCGGGCTCCTAATCAGCCCCAGCATTTT
TRBJ1-1	TRBV5-1	TRBD1	many	CASSPNHRGNTEAFF	TGCGCCAGCAGCCCGAATCACAGGGGGAACACTGAAGCTTTCTTT
TRBJ1-2	TRBV5-1	TRBD1	many	CASRAGTDYGYTF	TGCGCCAGCAGGGCCGGGACAGATTATGGCTACACCTTC
TRBJ1-3	TRBV14	NA	few	CASSQNYLTFSGNTIYF	TGTGCCAGCAGCCAAAACTATCTAACCTTCTCTGGAAACACCATATATTTT
TRBJ1-3	TRBV18	TRBD1	many	CASSHSTGQLSSGNTIYF	TGTGCCAGCTCACATTCGACAGGGCAGCTCAGCTCTGGAAACACCATATATTTT
TRBJ1-2	TRBV27	NA	few	CASSRLDSGNYGYTF	TGTGCCAGCAGTAGGCTGGACAGTGGGAACTATGGCTACACCTTC
TRBJ2-7	TRBV6-1	NA	NA	CASSELGYEQYF	TGTGCCAGCAGTGAATTAGGTTACGAGCAGTACTTC
TRBJ1-1	TRBV6-1	NA	many	CASSRLRNTEAFF	TGTGCCAGCAGCCGCCTGAGGAACACTGAAGCTTTCTTT
TRBJ2-1	TRBV11-1	NA	NA	CASAPDQRVVSYNEQFF	TGTGCCAGCGCCCCAGACCAGAGGGTAGTATCCTACAATGAGCAGTTCTTC
TRBJ1-6	TRBV4-1	NA	many	CASSQAPLWDSPLHF	TGCGCCAGCAGCCAAGCCCCGTTATGGGATTCACCCCTCCACTTT
TRBJ1-5	TRBV12-3/TRBV12-4	TRBD1	NA	CASSGGQNNQPQHF	TGTGCCAGCAGCGGGGGACAGAACAATCAGCCCCAGCATTTT
TRBJ1-1	TRBV7-6	NA	NA	CASRLEQCVPEAFF	TGTGCCAGCAGGTTAGAACAGTGTGTACCTGAAGCTTTCTTT
TRBJ2-1	TRBV14	NA	many	CASSPHPGGEYNEQFF	TGTGCCAGCAGCCCCCATCCGGGGGGCGAATACAATGAGCAGTTCTTC
TRBJ2-2	TRBV6-1	NA	medium-sized	CASRRVPGELFF	TGTGCCAGCAGACGAGTCCCCGGGGAGCTGTTTTTT
TRBJ1-4	TRBV5-1	NA	many	CASSLEGGYEKLFF	TGCGCCAGCAGCTTGGAGGGGGGTTACGAAAAACTGTTTTTT
TRBJ2-1	TRBV12-3/TRBV12-4	NA	medium-sized	CASSLGRDEQFF	TGTGCCAGCAGTTTAGGCAGGGATGAGCAGTTCTTC
TRBJ2-7	TRBV9	NA	NA	CASSGALTGSYEQYF	TGTGCCAGCAGCGGAGCCCTGACAGGCTCCTACGAGCAGTACTTC
TRBJ2-4	TRBV3-1	NA	NA	CASSQVVAGAGIQYF	TGTGCCAGCAGCCAAGTTGTGGCGGGGGCGGGCATTCAGTACTTC
TRBJ2-1	TRBV7-3	NA	NA	CASSSKRVGDNEQFF	TGTGCCAGCAGCTCCAAACGGGTGGGGGACAATGAGCAGTTCTTC
TRBJ2-1	TRBV19	NA	NA	CATTDRANEQFF	TGTGCCACCACGGATAGAGCCAATGAGCAGTTCTTC
TRBJ1-2	TRBV5-1	NA	many	CASSLAPGDYGYTF	TGCGCCAGCAGCTTGGCCCCGGGAGACTATGGCTACACCTTC
TRBJ1-1	TRBV5-1	NA	NA	CASSLGWGESEAFF	TGCGCCAGCAGCTTGGGGTGGGGAGAGTCTGAAGCTTTCTTT
TRBJ2-7	TRBV15	TRBD2	many	CATSREGGEQQYF	TGTGCCACCAGCAGAGAGGGGGGGGAACAGCAGTACTTC
TRBJ2-1	TRBV11-3	NA	NA	CASSGDGDEQFF	TGTGCCAGCAGCGGGGACGGGGATGAGCAGTTCTTC
TRBJ1-5	TRBV7-2	TRBD1	many	CASSPTGVQPQHF	TGTGCCAGCAGCCCGACAGGGGTTCAGCCCCAGCATTTT
TRBJ1-1	TRBV5-1	NA	NA	CASSMGDTANTEALF	TGCGCCAGCAGCATGGGGGACACGGCGAACACTGAAGCTTTATTT
TRBJ2-1	TRBV2	NA	many	CASFKFFGDNEQFF	TGTGCCAGCTTCAAGTTCTTTGGGGACAATGAGCAGTTCTTC
TRBJ2-5	TRBV6-1	TRBD1	few	CASSVYGQGGETQYF	TGTGCCAGCAGTGTTTACGGACAGGGTGGGGAGACCCAGTACTTC
TRBJ2-7	TRBV5-1	NA	NA	CASSLGVVDYEQYF	TGCGCCAGCAGCTTGGGAGTGGTGGACTACGAGCAGTACTTC
TRBJ2-1	TRBV5-1	NA	NA	CASSWERYNEQFF	TGCGCCAGCAGCTGGGAGCGTTACAATGAGCAGTTCTTC
TRBJ2-1	TRBV19	TRBD1	few	CASAKTGGEQFF	TGTGCCAGTGCCAAGACAGGGGGTGAGCAGTTCTTC
TRBJ1-2	TRBV7-8	TRBD1	NA	CASFPEWTGGGGYTF	TGTGCCAGCTTCCCAGAGTGGACAGGCGGAGGTGGCTACACCTTC
TRBJ1-2	TRBV7-2	TRBD1	few	CASSLAGQGLNYGYTF	TGTGCCAGCAGCTTAGCGGGACAGGGGTTAAACTATGGCTACACCTTC